This section outlines one TCR beta chain sequence together with its context. Antigen: not known. Generated by immunoSEQ multiplex PCR, the TCRdb table keeps only in-frame clones and is missing some. There are just over 2,000,000 clones in the sample; 90% to 95% occur only once, and 0.1% to 0.15% lies in the top ten. The trim removed 0 bases at V and 6 bases at J, leaving 2 bases unmatched. The CDR3 contains 13 residues. CDR1 and CDR2 (germline): SGHRS, YFSETQ. This specimen belongs to a study of shared clonotypes between healthy human individuals. General study findings and limits: Sequencing of the sorted subsets was shown by rarefaction to be incomplete despite large depth. What naive subsets generally showed was a larger estimated richness than memory subsets showed. Read depth was anticipated to influence clonotype sharing among donors. Against clonotypes common to all four donors, non-shared ones had lower generation probabilities.

Material for sequencing was naive CD4+ T cells sorted from blood. Described subset: CD45RA+ positively selected. J is TRBJ2-7 and V is TRBV5-1, with 8 nucleotides matching TRBD1. The clonotype originates from a man aged 18-30 years in good health. This CDR3 is CASSLGQGSEQYF. CDR3 bases: TGCGCCAGCAGCTTGGGACAGGGGAGCGAGCAGTACTTC.